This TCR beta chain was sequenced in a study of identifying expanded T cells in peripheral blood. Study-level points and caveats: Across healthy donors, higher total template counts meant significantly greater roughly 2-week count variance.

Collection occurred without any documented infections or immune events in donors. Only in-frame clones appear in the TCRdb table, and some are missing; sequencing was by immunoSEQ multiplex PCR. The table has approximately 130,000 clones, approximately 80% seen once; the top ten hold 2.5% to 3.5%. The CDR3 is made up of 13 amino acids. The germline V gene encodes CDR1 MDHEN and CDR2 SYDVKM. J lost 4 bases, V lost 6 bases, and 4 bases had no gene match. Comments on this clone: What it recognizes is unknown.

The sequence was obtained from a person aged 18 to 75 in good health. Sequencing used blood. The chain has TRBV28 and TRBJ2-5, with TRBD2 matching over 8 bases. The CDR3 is CASRSGGRETQYF. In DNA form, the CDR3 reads TGTGCCAGCAGATCGGGGGGGCGAGAGACCCAGTACTTC.